This TCR beta chain comes out of a study of blood T cell repertoires in COVID-19. Original handling: Amplification of reference gene primers was used by the study to estimate nucleated cell counts. Profiling relied on immunoSEQ multiplex PCR, and the TCRdb table lists in-frame clones only, not all of them. The DNA gave D and trimming, while V, J and clone size come from that table. In the table there are about 280,000 clones, around 87% of which are singletons. Deletions cut 2 bases from V and 4 bases from J, with 14 bases between. Germline assignment: CDR1 GTSNPN and CDR2 SVGIG (reference sequence). CDR3 length: 14 residues.

The clonotype was recovered from a woman between 18 and 30 years old with acute COVID-19. The chain employs TRBV30 and TRBJ1-2; D is unclear. Specimen: PBMCs or T cells enriched from blood (not recorded which). In DNA form, the CDR3 reads TGTGCCTGGAGTTCTGGCGGGAACCTCTATGGCTACACCTTC. It yields the protein CAWSSGGNLYGYTF.